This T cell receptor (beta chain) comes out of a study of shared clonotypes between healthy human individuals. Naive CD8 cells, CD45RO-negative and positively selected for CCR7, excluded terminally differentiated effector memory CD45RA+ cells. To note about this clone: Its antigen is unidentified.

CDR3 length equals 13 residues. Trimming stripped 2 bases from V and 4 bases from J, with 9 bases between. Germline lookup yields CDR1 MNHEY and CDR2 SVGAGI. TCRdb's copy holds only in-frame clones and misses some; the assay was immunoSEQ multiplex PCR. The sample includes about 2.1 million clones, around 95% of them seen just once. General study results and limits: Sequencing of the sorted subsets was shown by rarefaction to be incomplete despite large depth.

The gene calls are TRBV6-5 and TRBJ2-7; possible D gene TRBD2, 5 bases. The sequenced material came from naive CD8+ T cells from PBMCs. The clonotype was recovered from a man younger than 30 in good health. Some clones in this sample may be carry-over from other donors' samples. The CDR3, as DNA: TGTGCCAGCAGTTACCCCTCGGGGTACGAGCAGTACTTC. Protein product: CASSYPSGYEQYF.